The 27 T cell receptor beta chains listed next were all sequenced from one sample in a study of shared clonotypes between healthy human individuals. Produced via immunoSEQ multiplex PCR; TCRdb's table is partial and in-frame only. The sample has some 2 million clones, roughly 96% seen once; the top ten hold more than 0.1%. Sequenced input: naive CD4+ T cells sorted from blood. Regarding subset: CD45RA+ positively selected. All receptors come from a man younger than 35 in good health.

This rearrangement joins TRBV4-1 to TRBJ2-7; D is unclear. Trimming pared 3 bases from V and 4 bases from J, leaving 10 bases between. This CDR3 is built from 13 residues. The germline gives CDR1 MGHRA, CDR2 YSYEKL. This chain's CDR3 is CASSHPDKYEQYF. In DNA form, the CDR3 reads TGCGCCAGCAGCCACCCCGACAAGTACGAGCAGTACTTC.

This chain links TRBV6-5 with TRBJ1-6; D not resolved. The germline CDR1 and CDR2 sequences are MNHEY and SVGAGI. Trimming removed 0 bases from V and 7 bases from J, with 10 bases in between. The CDR3 contains 15 residues. CDR3 in amino acids: CASSYSTFLNSPLHF. In DNA, the CDR3 is TGTGCCAGCAGTTACTCGACCTTCCTCAATTCACCCCTCCACTTT.

A note on this clone: The conserved closing phenylalanine or tryptophan is absent in this CDR3, likely reflecting a read error. The limits of the CDR3 on the DNA are not certain, so only TCRdb's listed CDR3 is given. The genes are TRBV5-4 and TRBJ2-7; the DNA was not compared with TRBD1, the D call given in the table. The V gene's germline CDR1 is SGHNT and CDR2 YYREEE (reference sequence). The CDR3 is 15 amino acids long, termini counted. This CDR3 is CASSNRDRHNEQYLG.

The chain links TRBV19 to TRBJ2-2; D is ambiguous. V shed 5 bases and J shed 0 bases, with 7 bases lying between them. This CDR3 region has 14 residues. Germline assignment: CDR1 LNHDA and CDR2 SQIVND (reference sequence). DNA for the CDR3: TGTGCCAGTAGTTCACAGTCGAACACCGGGGAGCTGTTTTTT. As protein: CASSSQSNTGELFF. The full variable domain, rest sourced from reference TRBV19 and TRBJ2-2, is DGGITQSPKYLFRKEGQNVTLSCEQNLNHDAMYWYRQDPGQGLRLIYYSQIVNDFQKGDIAEGYSVSREKKESFPLTVTSAQKNPTAFYLCASSSQSNTGELFFGEGSRLTVL.

This sequence joins TRBV5-1 and TRBJ2-3; 9 nucleotides match TRBD1. The CDR3 is 17 residues long. From germline, CDR1 is SGHRS and CDR2 YFSETQ. V lost 0 bases, J lost 3 bases, and 8 bases stayed unmatched. The DNA for the CDR3 is TGCGCCAGCAGCTTGGACCTACAGGGGGCAGGGACAGATACGCAGTATTTT. Protein sequence: CASSLDLQGAGTDTQYF.

CDR3 loop: CASSSRGGSTDTQYF. CDR3 DNA: TGTGCCAGCAGTTCACGAGGTGGGAGCACAGATACGCAGTATTTT. J is TRBJ2-3 and V is TRBV27; D not certain. There are 15 residues in the CDR3. Trimming pared 4 bases from V and 0 bases from J, leaving 11 bases between. The germline V gene has CDR1 MNHEY and CDR2 SMNVEV (reference sequence).

For this clone: The same CDR3 also results from other DNA sequences found in this sample. The V and J genes are TRBV7-9 and TRBJ1-4; 11 positions agree with TRBD1. The CDR3 sequence is 14 residues long. Germline V gene data show CDR1 as SEHNR and CDR2 as FQNEAQ (reference sequence). V was pared by 5 bases and J by 6 bases, with 2 bases of the junction left unmatched. CDR3 sequence reads: CASSRDRGDEKLFF. CDR3 in DNA: TGTGCCAGCAGCCGGGACAGGGGGGATGAAAAACTGTTTTTT.

V and J are TRBV28 and TRBJ1-1, with D perhaps matching TRBD1 (5 bases). This CDR3 spans 13 amino acids. Trimming cost V 8 bases and J 4 bases, with 14 bases left between them. The germline CDR1 and CDR2 sequences are MDHEN and SYDVKM. The CDR3 is CASRYRSGTEAFF. CDR3 DNA: TGTGCCAGCCGGTACAGGTCCGGCACTGAAGCTTTCTTT. Complete variable domain (other parts from reference TRBV28 and TRBJ1-1): DVKVTQSSRYLVKRTGEKVFLECVQDMDHENMFWYRQDPGLGLRLIYFSYDVKMKEKGDIPEGYSVSREKKERFSLILESASTNQTSMYLCASRYRSGTEAFFGQGTRLTVV.

The chain couples TRBV5-1 to TRBJ1-1, with D possibly matching TRBD1 (5 bases). Trimming removed 4 bases at V and 4 bases at J, with 14 bases between. Germline V gene lookup returns CDR1 SGHRS and CDR2 YFSETQ. The CDR3 length is 14 residues. The CDR3 is CASSLTGVGTEAFF. CDR3 DNA sequence: TGCGCCAGCAGCCTTACAGGAGTTGGCACTGAAGCTTTCTTT.

The chain has TRBV7-3 and TRBJ2-5; D ambiguous. Looked up from germline, CDR1 is SGHTA and CDR2 is FQGTGA. The CDR3 is 14 amino acids. Trimming shortened V by 2 bases and J by 3 bases, and 10 bases separated the two germline ends. The CDR3: CASSLDPWEETQYF. The CDR3 coding sequence is TGTGCCAGCAGCTTAGACCCCTGGGAAGAGACCCAGTACTTC.

The chain recombines TRBV7-9 with TRBJ1-2, with 10 bases lining up with TRBD1. CDR3 length: 16 amino acids. CDR1 and CDR2 from the germline V gene are SEHNR and FQNEAQ (reference sequence). J lost 0 bases, V lost 5 bases, and 6 bases had no gene match. CDR3 bases: TGTGCCAGCAGCCCAGGACAGGGGGGAGCTAACTATGGCTACACCTTC. Its protein product is CASSPGQGGANYGYTF. The full variable domain, its missing parts supplied by reference TRBV7-9 and TRBJ1-2, is DTGVSQNPRHKITKRGQNVTFRCDPISEHNRLYWYRQTLGQGPEFLTYFQNEAQLEKSRLLSDRFSAERPKGSFSTLEIQRTEQGDSAMYLCASSPGQGGANYGYTFGSGTRLTVV.

The chain recombines TRBV10-3 with TRBJ2-3, with TRBD2 matching 11 bases. This CDR3 region has 19 residues. V lost 5 bases to trimming and J lost 4 bases; unmatched junction nucleotides: 17. Germline-derived CDR1 and CDR2 are ENHRY and SYGVKD. In DNA form, the CDR3 reads TGTGCCATCAGTAACACCGGGACAGTTACTAGCGGGAGAGCAGATACGCAGTATTTT. This gives the protein CAISNTGTVTSGRADTQYF.

J is TRBJ2-7 and V is TRBV7-8; possibly TRBD2 for D (5 bases). Trimming took off 2 bases at V and 3 bases at J, with 14 bases between the two ends. Germline CDR1 reads SGHVS; CDR2 reads FQNEAQ. The CDR3 is 15 amino acids. In DNA, the CDR3 is TGTGCCAGCAGCTTATGGGAAGGGAGTTTCTACGAGCAGTACTTC. Translated, it gives CASSLWEGSFYEQYF.

V and J are TRBV29-1 and TRBJ2-3; D remains unclear. This CDR3 spans 11 amino acids. V was trimmed by 5 bases and J by 4 bases, leaving 7 bases between them. CDR1 and CDR2 from the germline V gene are SQVTM and ANQGSEA. CDR3 coding DNA: TGCAGCGTTCGAAAAGCAGATACGCAGTATTTT. Protein: CSVRKADTQYF.

This sequence joins TRBV2 and TRBJ1-3; 7 nucleotides line up with TRBD1. This CDR3 has 15 amino acids. The germline gives CDR1 SNHLY, CDR2 FYNNEI. Trimming at V came to 7 bases and at J to 4 bases, leaving 10 bases not matched to a gene. CDR3 nucleotides: TGTGCCAGCAATTTGGACAGGAGCGCCGGAAACACCATATATTTT. It specifies CASNLDRSAGNTIYF.

The chain combines TRBV11-2 with TRBJ2-1; no clear D gene. This CDR3 is 17 amino acids long. Trimming removed 1 base from V and 6 bases from J, with 19 bases in between. Germline V gene lookup returns CDR1 SGHAT and CDR2 FQNNGV. This CDR3 reads CASSLAPADLKGNEQFF. As DNA, the CDR3 is TGTGCCAGCAGCTTAGCCCCCGCGGACCTCAAGGGCAATGAGCAGTTCTTC.

The rearrangement joins TRBV10-3 to TRBJ2-3, with 9 bases matching TRBD2. The ends lost 0 bases at V and 1 base at J; junction bases unmatched: 14. Germline V gene lookup returns CDR1 ENHRY and CDR2 SYGVKD. This CDR3 contains 20 residues. Here the CDR3 DNA reads TGTGCCATCAGTGAGTCGGGTCTAGCGGGGACGTCCAGCGGCACAGATACGCAGTATTTT. Its protein product is CAISESGLAGTSSGTDTQYF.

This clone was recorded only once. CDR3 nucleotide sequence: TGTGCCAGTAGTCCGGGACAAAATTCACCCCTCCACTTT. As protein: CASSPGQNSPLHF. The chain joins TRBV19 to TRBJ1-6; D is possibly TRBD1 (6 bases). V lost 5 bases, J lost 7 bases, and 9 bases lay in between. CDR1 is LNHDA, CDR2 SQIVND, per germline (reference sequence). This CDR3 comprises 13 residues. Full variable domain (missing parts from reference TRBV19 and TRBJ1-6): DGGITQSPKYLFRKEGQNVTLSCEQNLNHDAMYWYRQDPGQGLRLIYYSQIVNDFQKGDIAEGYSVSREKKESFPLTVTSAQKNPTAFYLCASSPGQNSPLHFGNGTRLTVT.

Points on this clone: In the same sample, other DNA sequences code for this CDR3. This chain uses TRBV19 with TRBJ1-2, with 8 bases matching TRBD1. Germline CDR1 LNHDA, CDR2 SQIVND (reference sequence). Losses at the gene ends were 3 bases for V and 4 bases for J; bases not matched to a gene: 1. This CDR3 contains 13 residues. The CDR3 nucleotides are TGTGCCAGTAGTATCGGACAGGGCTATGGCTACACCTTC. Amino acids: CASSIGQGYGYTF.

About this clone: Other DNA sequences in this sample translate to the same CDR3. The chain has TRBV6-1 and TRBJ1-5, with D possibly matching TRBD1 (5 bases). The germline V gene encodes CDR1 MNHNS and CDR2 SASEGT. This CDR3 has 14 amino acids. V was trimmed by 3 bases and J by 2 bases, leaving 8 bases between them. The CDR3 here is CASSDRVGNQPQHF. CDR3 nucleotides: TGTGCCAGCAGTGACAGGGTTGGCAATCAGCCCCAGCATTTT.

This chain uses TRBV19 with TRBJ1-6; D remains unclear. Germline-derived CDR1 and CDR2 are LNHDA and SQIVND (reference sequence). The CDR3 is 14 residues long. The V end was cut by 4 bases, the J end by 10 bases, with 14 bases between. The CDR3 DNA reads TGTGCCAGTAGTACGAAAGCGCGGGAGTCACCCCTCCACTTT. This translates into CASSTKARESPLHF.

This sequence joins TRBV7-9 and TRBJ2-7; 9 bases match TRBD1. V gave up 3 bases and J gave up 6 bases; unmatched junction bases: 9. Germline V gene lookup returns CDR1 SEHNR and CDR2 FQNEAQ (reference sequence). This CDR3 has 15 residues. The CDR3, as DNA: TGTGCCAGCAGCTTCCCGGGACAGGGTCGAGTCGAGCAGTACTTC. Residues: CASSFPGQGRVEQYF.

V is TRBV18 and J is TRBJ1-2, with 10 bases fitting TRBD1. Germline V gives CDR1 KGHSH, CDR2 LQKENI. Trimming cost V 3 bases and J 9 bases; bases outside gene matches: 10. The CDR3 runs 15 residues. Written as DNA, the CDR3 is TGTGCCAGCTCACCGGTGGGGACAGGGGTAAAGAGCTACACCTTC. As protein: CASSPVGTGVKSYTF.

Turning to this clone: Other DNA variants within this sample encode the same CDR3. The chain couples TRBV5-1 to TRBJ2-3, with a possible D match to TRBD2 (6 bases). Per the germline V gene, CDR1 is SGHRS and CDR2 is YFSETQ. Trimming removed 0 bases at V and 4 bases at J, with 6 bases between. The CDR3 totals 13 residues. CDR3 sequence (DNA): TGCGCCAGCAGCTTGGGCGGGGCAGATACGCAGTATTTT. Residues: CASSLGGADTQYF.

V is TRBV27 and J is TRBJ2-7, with D possibly TRBD2 on 6 matching bases. The V end was cut by 4 bases, the J end by 2 bases, with 15 bases between. The CDR3 length is 15 residues. Germline-derived CDR1 and CDR2 are MNHEY and SMNVEV (reference sequence). The CDR3 is CASSSTAGPAYEQYF. CDR3 bases: TGTGCCAGCAGTTCAACTGCGGGACCCGCCTACGAGCAGTACTTC.

Notes on this clone: This sample also contains other DNA sequences that code for the same CDR3. The rearrangement links TRBV5-1 to TRBJ2-1; D uncertain. V lost 1 base to trimming and J lost 8 bases, with 7 bases between them. The CDR3 extends over 12 amino acids. Looked up from germline, CDR1 is SGHRS and CDR2 is YFSETQ. CDR3 sequence reads: CASSLLGDEQFF. DNA for the CDR3: TGCGCCAGCAGCTTGTTGGGCGATGAGCAGTTCTTC. Full variable domain (missing parts from reference TRBV5-1 and TRBJ2-1): KAGVTQTPRYLIKTRGQQVTLSCSPISGHRSVSWYQQTPGQGLQFLFEYFSETQRNKGNFPGRFSGRQFSNSRSEMNVSTLELGDSALYLCASSLLGDEQFFGPGTRLTVL.

The chain joins TRBV7-2 to TRBJ2-3; 8 positions agree with TRBD2. V trimming: 0 bases; J trimming: 2 bases; junction bases outside the gene matches: 7. This CDR3 spans 17 amino acids. CDR1 and CDR2 (germline): SGHTA, FQGNSA. The CDR3 DNA is TGTGCCAGCAGCTTAGCCCCCCTAGCGGGTAACACAGATACGCAGTATTTT. This gives the protein CASSLAPLAGNTDTQYF.